This TCR beta chain derives from a study of PD-1 blockade in mismatch repair-deficient tumors (dated by TCRdb to the late 2010s). Regarding the research as a whole: The trial enrolled 86 consecutive patients with roughly twelve mismatch repair-deficient cancer types between 2013 and late 2016, all previously treated and progressing. Deep sequencing of TCR CDR3 regions was used to track tumor-associated T cell clones in peripheral blood of patients responding to PD-1 blockade.

Mismatch repair deficiency was established in every enrolled patient by polymerase chain reaction or immunohistochemistry. TCR sequencing was carried out for three patients who responded to pembrolizumab therapy. The phase II trial prospectively tested pembrolizumab PD-1 blockade in advanced mismatch repair-deficient cancers regardless of tissue of origin. Peripheral blood T cell samples were gathered serially, both before PD-1 blockade started and at multiple time points afterward. Blood sampling times were reported as weeks after the first pembrolizumab dose. This clone turned up a few times. The target of this receptor is not known. Qualities for individual bases were not recorded, and no much larger clone is one base off. Libraries were constructed by the immunoSEQ multiplex PCR assay. Entries here come from immuneACCESS through TCRdb and include only in-frame sequences with V and J called. Some clones fail to appear in such tables; in the studies checked, an unresolved V gene covers under half of the shortfall, and the cause of the remainder is unknown. Across this sample there are 65,000 to 80,000 clones, with 70% to 85% seen only once. The top ten clonotypes cover nearly 5.5% of the sample.

Here is what the overall study found, with its caveats: After pembrolizumab, tumor-resident clones, which were often undetectable in blood before treatment, expanded rapidly and then contracted, generally ahead of radiologic responses.

This material consisted of peripheral blood, taken 2 weeks after starting pembrolizumab. The TCR was taken from an adult with mismatch repair-deficient cancer.

The CDR3 reads as follows: CASSGGTAYNEQFF. The bases read TGTGCCAGCAGCGGAGGGACAGCCTACAATGAGCAGTTCTTC. Recombination connected TRBV11-2 to TRBJ2-1; TRBD1 is a possible D gene, resting on 7 matching bases. The cysteine opens and the phenylalanine closes a CDR3 of 14 amino acids. Of all the DNA, just the CDR3 is kept, 42 bases in frame from base 1. Per the germline V gene, SGHAT is the CDR1 and FQNNGV is the CDR2. Trimming takes 5 bases from V and 2 bases from J, and the germline ends sit 10 bases apart. The variable domain in full, with residues beyond the CDR3 obtained from the reference TRBV11-2 and TRBJ2-1 genes, is EAGVAQSPRYKIIEKRQSVAFWCNPISGHATLYWYQQILGQGPKLLIQFQNNGVVDDSQLPKDRFSAERLKGVDSTLKIQPAKLEDSAVYLCASSGGTAYNEQFFGPGTRLTVL.